Reported below is one TCR beta chain. Its antigen is unidentified. This sample was taken from a study of blood T cells in healthy people across ages. Trimming cost V 0 bases and J 7 bases, with 13 bases left between them. Germline loops: CDR1 SGHAT, CDR2 FQNNGV. CDR3 size: 15 residues. The sample providers were healthy Caucasian people from Russia, aged roughly 6 to 90. Findings and caveats of the study: PBMCs were not sorted, which prevented a conclusive comparison of naive versus antigen-experienced cells. Fewer expanded clones and more diversity marked long-lived versus aged donors.

Alongside a J-beta primer mix, a sample-barcoded 5' primer served in a second PCR lasting roughly 6 to 11 cycles. Each cDNA molecule was tagged by a template-switch adaptor with 12 random nucleotides. TCRdb redid the calling of the 5' RACE reads with MiXCR, one entry per CDR3 protein. The sample carries 1,500,000 or so distinct CDR3 sequences, 42% recorded once. The chain combines TRBV11-2 with TRBJ1-5; D might be TRBD1 (5 bases). The specimen sequenced was blood. The receptor's source is a woman aged 18-29 years in good health. The CDR3 sequence is CASSLDAGAKQPQHF. In DNA, the CDR3 is TGTGCCAGCAGCTTAGATGCCGGGGCTAAACAGCCCCAGCATTTT.